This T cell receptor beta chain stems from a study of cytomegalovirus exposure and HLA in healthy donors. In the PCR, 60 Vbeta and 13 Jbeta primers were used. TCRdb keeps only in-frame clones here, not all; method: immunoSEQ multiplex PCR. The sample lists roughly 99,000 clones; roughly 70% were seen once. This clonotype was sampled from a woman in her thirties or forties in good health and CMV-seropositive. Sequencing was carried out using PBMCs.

The CDR3 nucleotides read TGTGCCAGCAGCGGTCCAGGGATGAGGGAGACCCAGTACTTC. Translated, it gives CASSGPGMRETQYF. The chain carries TRBV9 and TRBJ2-5, with D perhaps matching TRBD1 (5 bases). Germline V gene data show CDR1 as SGDLS and CDR2 as YYNGEE. The CDR3 loop spans 14 amino acids. The ends were cut back, 3 bases at V and 5 bases at J, with 14 bases in the middle.